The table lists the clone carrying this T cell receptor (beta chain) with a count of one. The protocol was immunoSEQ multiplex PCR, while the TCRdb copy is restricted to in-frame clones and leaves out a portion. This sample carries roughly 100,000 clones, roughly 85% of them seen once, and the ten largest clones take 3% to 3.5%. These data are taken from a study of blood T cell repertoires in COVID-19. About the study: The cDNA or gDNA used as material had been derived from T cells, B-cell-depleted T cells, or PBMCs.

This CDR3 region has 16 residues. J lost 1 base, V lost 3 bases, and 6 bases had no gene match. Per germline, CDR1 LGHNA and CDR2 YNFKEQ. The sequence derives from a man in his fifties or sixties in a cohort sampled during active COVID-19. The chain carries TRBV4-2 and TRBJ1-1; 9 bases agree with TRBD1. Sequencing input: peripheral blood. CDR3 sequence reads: CASSQEPGQGNTEAFF. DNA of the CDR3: TGTGCCAGCAGCCAGGAACCGGGACAGGGGAACACTGAAGCTTTCTTT.